This T cell receptor beta chain was identified during a study of prognosis after radiotherapy for stage I lung cancer. Genomic DNA was the source, and TCR beta CDR3 was amplified from it by two-round multiplex PCR. The use of primers specific to each TRBV and TRBJ gene characterized first-round PCR. TCRdb called the multiplex PCR reads again in MiXCR, with one record for every CDR3 protein. Of 31,000 or so distinct CDR3 sequences in the sample, about half were seen once. Trimming removed 5 bases from V and 1 base from J, with 11 bases in between. The CDR3 is 14 amino acids. The germline gives CDR1 MRHNA, CDR2 SNTAGT. Details on this clonotype: A far larger clone is off by one base, so a read error is likely.

This chain joins TRBV6-4 and TRBJ1-1, with no clear D. The TCR originated in a donor aged 50 or older with non-small cell lung cancer. This specimen consisted of PBMCs, obtained before or after stereotactic body radiation therapy (not recorded which). The CDR3 bases are TGTGCCAGCAGTATTTTGACGGAGAACACTGAAGCTTTCTTT. This sequence encodes CASSILTENTEAFF.